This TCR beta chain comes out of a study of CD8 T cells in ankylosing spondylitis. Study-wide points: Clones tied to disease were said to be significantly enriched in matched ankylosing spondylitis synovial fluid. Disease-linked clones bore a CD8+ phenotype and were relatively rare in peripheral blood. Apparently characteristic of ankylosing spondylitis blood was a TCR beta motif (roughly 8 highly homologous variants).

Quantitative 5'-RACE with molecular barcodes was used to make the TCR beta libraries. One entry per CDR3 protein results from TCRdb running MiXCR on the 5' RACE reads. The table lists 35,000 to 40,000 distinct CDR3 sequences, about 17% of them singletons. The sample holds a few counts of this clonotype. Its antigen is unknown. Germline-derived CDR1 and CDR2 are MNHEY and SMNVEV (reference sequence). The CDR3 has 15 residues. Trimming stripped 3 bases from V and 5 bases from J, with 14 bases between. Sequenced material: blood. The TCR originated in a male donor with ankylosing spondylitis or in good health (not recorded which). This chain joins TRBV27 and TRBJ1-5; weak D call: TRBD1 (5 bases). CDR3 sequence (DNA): TGTGCCAGCAGTTTGGGGAGGGGAGGAGATCAGCCCCAGCATTTT. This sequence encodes CASSLGRGGDQPQHF.